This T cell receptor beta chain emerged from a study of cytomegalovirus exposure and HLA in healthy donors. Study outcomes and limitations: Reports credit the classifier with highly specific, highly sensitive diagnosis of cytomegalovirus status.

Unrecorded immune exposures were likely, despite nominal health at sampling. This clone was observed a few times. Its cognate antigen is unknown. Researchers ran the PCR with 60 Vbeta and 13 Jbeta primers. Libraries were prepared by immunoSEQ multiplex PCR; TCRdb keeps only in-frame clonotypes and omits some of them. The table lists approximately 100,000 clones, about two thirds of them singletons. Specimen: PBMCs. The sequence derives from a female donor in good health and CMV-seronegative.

The CDR3 sequence is CASSRLGQGLSSYNEQFF. The CDR3 DNA reads as TGTGCCAGTAGTAGACTGGGACAGGGACTAAGCTCCTACAATGAGCAGTTCTTC. The J gene is TRBJ2-1, the V gene TRBV19, with TRBD1 identical over 9 bases. V lost 4 bases and J lost 0; bases outside the gene matches: 10. The CDR3 is 18 amino acids. Germline V gene data show CDR1 as LNHDA and CDR2 as SQIVND (reference sequence).